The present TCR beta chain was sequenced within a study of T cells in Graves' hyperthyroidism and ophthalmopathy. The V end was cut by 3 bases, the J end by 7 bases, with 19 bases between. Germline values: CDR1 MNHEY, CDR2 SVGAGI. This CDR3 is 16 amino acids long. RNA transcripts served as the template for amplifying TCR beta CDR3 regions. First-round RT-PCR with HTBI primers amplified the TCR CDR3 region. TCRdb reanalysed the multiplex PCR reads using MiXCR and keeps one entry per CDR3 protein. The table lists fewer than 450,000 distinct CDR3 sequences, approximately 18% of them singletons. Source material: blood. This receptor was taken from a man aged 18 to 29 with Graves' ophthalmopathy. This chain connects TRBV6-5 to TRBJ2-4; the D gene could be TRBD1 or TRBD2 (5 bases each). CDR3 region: CASSYYSDGASNIQYF. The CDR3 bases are TGTGCCAGCAGTTATTACAGCGACGGGGCGTCTAACATTCAGTACTTC.